This T cell receptor (beta chain) appears in the sequencing data of a study of spatial heterogeneity in lung cancer. CDR3 length equals 15 residues. In germline, CDR1 is MNHEY, CDR2 SMNVEV (reference sequence). Trimming shortened V by 2 bases and J by 3 bases, and 13 bases separated the two germline ends. At least ten counts were recorded for this clonotype. MiXCR, applied by TCRdb to the 5' RACE reads, yields one record per CDR3 protein. The sample lists about 75,000 distinct CDR3 sequences; 13% were seen once. This sample's time point: sample taken at primary tumor resection. TCRs were sequenced from unsorted whole RNA of tumor, nontumor lung or PBMC.

The chain recombines TRBV27 with TRBJ1-2; D uncertain. This TCR was recovered from a male donor with early-stage non-small cell lung cancer. This specimen was PBMCs, taken at surgery. This CDR3 reads CASSLIEGLHYGYTF. CDR3 DNA sequence: TGTGCCAGCAGTTTAATTGAGGGCCTTCACTATGGCTACACCTTC.